The 10 T cell receptor beta chains reported below all come from one sample, sequenced in a study of cytomegalovirus exposure and HLA in healthy donors. The PCR ran on 60 Vbeta and 13 Jbeta primers. TCRdb's copy holds only in-frame clones and misses some; the assay was immunoSEQ multiplex PCR. The sample records roughly 99,000 clones, more than 60% being singletons. Specimen: PBMCs. The origin of the receptors is a man aged 55 to 70 in good health and CMV-seropositive.

This chain links TRBV29-1 with TRBJ2-3; possibly TRBD2 for D (5 bases). Germline V CDR1 and CDR2: SQVTM, ANQGSEA. Trimming shortened V by 3 bases and J by 6 bases, and 22 bases separated the two germline ends. The length of the CDR3 is 16 residues. Here the CDR3 reads CSVDITGLATWDTQYF. The CDR3 DNA follows: TGCAGCGTTGATATCACGGGGTTAGCCACATGGGATACGCAGTATTTT.

The V gene is TRBV2, the J gene TRBJ1-2; D gene unclear. Trimming took 7 bases from V and 2 from J, leaving 11 bases between them. In germline, CDR1 is SNHLY, CDR2 FYNNEI. The CDR3 is made up of 13 amino acids. CDR3 sequence (DNA): TGTGCCAGCAATACTGGACTGAACTATGGCTACACCTTC. It is translated as CASNTGLNYGYTF.

In DNA form, the CDR3 reads TGTGCCAGCAGCGTAGGTATCTGGGGGCTCAACTATGGCTACACCTTC. Protein product: CASSVGIWGLNYGYTF. The V and J genes are TRBV9 and TRBJ1-2; possibly TRBD1 for D (6 bases). Germline CDR1 is SGDLS and CDR2 is YYNGEE. Trimming cost V 0 bases and J 2 bases, with 14 bases left between them. The CDR3 is 16 residues long.

This chain links TRBV30 with TRBJ1-2, with 7 positions matching TRBD1. With 5 bases clipped from V and 3 bases from J, the junction kept 9 bases outside the gene matches. This CDR3 is built from 14 residues. Germline CDR1 GTSNPN, CDR2 SVGIG (reference sequence). The CDR3 nucleotides are TGTGCCTGGTCCGGGACAGAGCTTGACTATGGCTACACCTTC. Protein: CAWSGTELDYGYTF.

The chain is built from TRBV5-1 and TRBJ2-5; TRBD1 agrees at 7 bases. J gave up 4 bases and V 0 bases, and 3 bases lay outside the gene matches. Germline CDR1 SGHRS, CDR2 YFSETQ. This CDR3 is built from 14 residues. The CDR3, as DNA: TGCGCCAGCAGCTTGGTTAGGACAGGAGAGACCCAGTACTTC. Its protein is CASSLVRTGETQYF.

The chain combines TRBV7-6 with TRBJ1-2; the D gene is possibly TRBD1 (6 bases). The CDR3 extends over 15 amino acids. Germline V CDR1 and CDR2: SGHVS, FNYEAQ. Trimming removed 5 bases from V and 1 base from J, with 14 bases in between. CDR3 in amino acids: CASSLMDSLNYGYTF. In DNA, the CDR3 is TGTGCCAGCAGCCTCATGGACAGCCTTAACTATGGCTACACCTTC.

The gene calls are TRBV4-1 and TRBJ1-1; 9 bases are shared with TRBD1. This CDR3 has 17 residues. CDR1 and CDR2 from the germline V gene are MGHRA and YSYEKL. The V and J ends lost 4 bases and 4 bases, in that order; junction bases with no gene match: 13. The CDR3: CASSLRDRDKSSTEAFF. The CDR3 bases are TGCGCCAGCAGCCTCCGGGACAGGGATAAGTCGAGCACTGAAGCTTTCTTT.

This clone turned up a few times. V is TRBV6-1 and J is TRBJ2-7; D possibly corresponds to TRBD1 (6 bases). Per the germline V gene, CDR1 is MNHNS and CDR2 is SASEGT. CDR3 length: 14 amino acids. The V gene lost 7 bases and the J gene lost 3 bases, with 16 bases spanning the gap. Here the CDR3 DNA reads TGTGCCAGCAATAGGGCAGGGGCGAGCTACGAGCAGTACTTC. Protein product: CASNRAGASYEQYF.

The rearrangement joins TRBV18 to TRBJ2-3, with D perhaps TRBD2 (6 bases). V was trimmed by 2 bases and J by 6 bases, leaving 6 bases between them. The CDR3 spans 12 residues. CDR1 is KGHSH and CDR2 is LQKENI in the germline V gene. Written as DNA, the CDR3 is TGTGCCAGCTCACCAGGGAGGGATACGCAGTATTTT. This codes for CASSPGRDTQYF.

The chain couples TRBV19 to TRBJ1-4; tentatively, D is TRBD1 (6 bases). The CDR3 has 16 amino acids. Germline assignment: CDR1 LNHDA and CDR2 SQIVND (reference sequence). Trimming shortened V by 7 bases and J by 7 bases, and 22 bases separated the two germline ends. CDR3 sequence reads: CASIASEGRGPEKLFF. The CDR3 DNA reads as TGTGCCAGTATCGCGAGTGAGGGCAGGGGCCCTGAAAAACTGTTTTTT.